This T cell receptor (beta chain) was recorded in a study of blood T cell repertoires in COVID-19. The wider study: Donors in the United States, Italy and Spain gave samples during acute or convalescent COVID-19.

Produced via immunoSEQ multiplex PCR; TCRdb's table is partial and in-frame only. The table has around 100,000 clones, approximately 89% seen once. The CDR3 is made up of 21 amino acids. V gave up 3 bases and J gave up 7 bases; unmatched junction bases: 28. Germline assignment: CDR1 SNHLY and CDR2 FYNNEI. The sample holds a few counts of this clone. Sample: peripheral blood. The clonotype originates from a woman older than 75 in a cohort sampled during active COVID-19. The chain carries TRBV2 and TRBJ2-5; 8 nucleotides line up with TRBD1. The CDR3 region is CASSESMLSRTGTTNGVTQYF. CDR3 in DNA: TGTGCCAGCAGTGAGAGTATGTTAAGTCGGACAGGGACGACAAACGGGGTGACCCAGTACTTC.